These 12 T cell receptor beta chains originate from one sample sequenced in a study of T cell responses to AZD1222 COVID-19 vaccine. Assay: immunoSEQ multiplex PCR; the TCRdb copy retains only in-frame clones and omits some. The top ten hold 8.4% of the sample, which has roughly 120,000 clones, 85% to 90% seen once. The source material was peripheral blood, sampled on day 0 of AZD1222 vaccination. The receptors shown here come from an adult in good health.

This clone was counted once. CDR3 nucleotide sequence: TGTGCCAGCAGCAAAGGACAGGGAATGTACCAAGAGACCCAGTACTTC. Its translation: CASSKGQGMYQETQYF. V is TRBV7-3 and J is TRBJ2-5; TRBD1 agrees at 8 bases. V gave up 5 bases and J gave up 0 bases; unmatched junction bases: 8. In germline, CDR1 is SGHTA, CDR2 FQGTGA. The CDR3 has 16 amino acids.

To note about this clone: The sample carries other DNA sequences with the same CDR3. The chain links TRBV6-5 to TRBJ1-1; 7 nucleotides match TRBD1. The V segment lost 2 bases and the J segment 2 bases; nucleotides outside the gene matches: 5. Germline-derived CDR1 and CDR2 are MNHEY and SVGAGI. CDR3 size: 15 residues. The CDR3 spells CASSYPGQPNTEAFF. In DNA, the CDR3 is TGTGCCAGCAGTTACCCGGGACAGCCCAACACTGAAGCTTTCTTT.

This rearrangement joins TRBV3-1 (or the pseudogene TRBV3-2) to TRBJ2-5, with D perhaps TRBD2 (6 bases). The germline CDR1 and CDR2 sequences are LGHDT and YNNKEL (reference sequence). This CDR3 is 17 amino acids long. The germline V and J ends were trimmed by 1 base and 5 bases, with 20 bases remaining between them. This chain's CDR3 is CASSQGGVLWGKETQYF. CDR3 in DNA: TGTGCCAGCAGCCAAGGCGGGGTTCTCTGGGGCAAGGAGACCCAGTACTTC.

V and J are TRBV9 and TRBJ1-3; 7 nucleotides align to TRBD1. Germline loops: CDR1 SGDLS, CDR2 YYNGEE. V lost 3 bases, J lost 3 bases, and 9 bases stayed unmatched. The CDR3 is 16 residues long. The CDR3 coding sequence is TGTGCCAGCAGCGCGACAGGGAATTTACGTGGAAACACCATATATTTT. It translates to CASSATGNLRGNTIYF. The variable domain in full, with the rest retrieved from reference TRBV9 and TRBJ1-3, is DSGVTQTPKHLITATGQRVTLRCSPRSGDLSVYWYQQSLDQGLQFLIQYYNGEERAKGNILERFSAQQFPDLHSELNLSSLELGDSALYFCASSATGNLRGNTIYFGEGSWLTVV.

Worth noting for this clone: A read error may produce the germline difference seen at one junction end. The chain is built from TRBV6-6 and TRBJ2-1; D perhaps matches TRBD2 (6 bases). CDR1 MNHNY and CDR2 SVGAGI come from the germline V gene (reference sequence). The CDR3 is 12 residues long. CDR3 in DNA: TGCGCGTCTAGCGAGATAAACAATGAGCAGTTCTTC. This gives the protein CASSEINNEQFF.

The chain links TRBV6-2 or TRBV6-3 to TRBJ1-2; 10 bases line up with TRBD1. V gave up 4 bases and J gave up 2 bases; unmatched junction bases: 10. CDR3 length equals 17 residues. Germline V lookup: CDR1 MNHEY, CDR2 SVGEGT. In DNA form, the CDR3 reads TGTGCCAGCAGTTTATCCCGGACAGGGGGGAGAAACTATGGCTACACCTTC. This sequence encodes CASSLSRTGGRNYGYTF.

The sample holds one count of this clone. CDR3 coding DNA: TGCGCCAGCAGGAAACAGGGGGAGACTAATGAAAAACTGTTTTTT. Its protein is CASRKQGETNEKLFF. The rearrangement joins TRBV10-2 to TRBJ1-4; 8 bases match TRBD1. J gave up 2 bases and V 6 bases, and 5 bases lay outside the gene matches. The V gene's germline CDR1 is WSHSY and CDR2 SAAADI. The CDR3 is 15 amino acids.

The J gene is TRBJ2-5, the V gene TRBV6-5; the D is unclear. The CDR3 runs 12 residues. V lost 1 base to trimming and J lost 4 bases, with 4 bases between them. Germline V gene lookup returns CDR1 MNHEY and CDR2 SVGAGI. The CDR3 region has the DNA TGTGCCAGCAGTTACTACGGAGAGACCCAGTACTTC. Translation: CASSYYGETQYF.

The chain recombines TRBV7-8 with TRBJ2-1, with 7 bases aligning to TRBD2. CDR1 is SGHVS and CDR2 is FQNEAQ in the germline V gene. The CDR3 covers 12 residues. V lost 3 bases, J lost 10 bases, and 3 bases stayed unmatched. The CDR3 protein is CASSLGLKEQFF. DNA of the CDR3: TGTGCCAGCAGCTTGGGACTAAAGGAGCAGTTCTTC. Using reference TRBV7-8 and TRBJ2-1 for the parts outside the CDR3, the full variable domain is GAGVSQSPRYKVAKRGQDVALRCDPISGHVSLFWYQQALGQGPEFLTYFQNEAQLDKSGLPSDRFFAERPEGSVSTLKIQRTQQEDSAVYLCASSLGLKEQFFGPGTRLTVL.

The chain links TRBV7-3 to TRBJ1-6, with D maybe TRBD1 (6 bases). The germline gives CDR1 SGHTA, CDR2 FQGTGA. V lost 5 bases and J 8 bases, leaving 10 bases between the germline ends. The CDR3 is 13 residues long. CDR3 region: CASSAGDDSPLHF. The CDR3 nucleotides are TGTGCCAGCAGCGCAGGGGATGATTCACCCCTCCACTTT.

This clone counts as medium-sized. The rearrangement uses TRBV9 and TRBJ1-1, with 7 bases matching TRBD1. The CDR3 consists of 15 residues. Germline assignment: CDR1 SGDLS and CDR2 YYNGEE. J was trimmed by 1 base and V by 4 bases; bases with no gene match: 7. CDR3 sequence reads: CASSPRGRGNTEAFF. For the CDR3, the DNA is TGTGCCAGCAGCCCTAGGGGGCGCGGGAACACTGAAGCTTTCTTT.

This clone appeared once. The chain is built from TRBV6-2 or TRBV6-3 and TRBJ2-1, with a weak D call TRBD1 (8 bases). Germline CDR1 is MNHEY and CDR2 is SVGEGT. Trimming removed 5 bases from V and 9 bases from J, with 14 bases in between. The CDR3 runs 13 residues. Written as DNA, the CDR3 is TGTGCCAGCAGTCGACAGGGGAGGGCTGAGCAGTTCTTC. Amino acid sequence: CASSRQGRAEQFF.